This TCR beta chain was found in a study of blood T cell repertoires in COVID-19. Worth noting for this clone: The junction does not match germline at one end; this may be a read error.

The CDR3 loop spans 15 amino acids. Germline V gives CDR1 SSHAT, CDR2 FNYEAQ (reference sequence). Study processing details: Amplification of reference gene primers provided the estimated nucleated cell counts. Here immunoSEQ multiplex PCR was the method, and the copy in TCRdb shows in-frame clones only, minus some. The V and J calls and clone size were taken over from that table, and D and trimming were inferred from the DNA. This table has 150,000 to 180,000 clones, roughly four fifths appearing once. This clonotype was sampled from a man at least 80 years old with acute or convalescent COVID-19. Sequenced input: peripheral blood. This chain uses TRBV7-7 with TRBJ2-2, with 8 bases lining up with TRBD2. Here the CDR3 DNA reads TGTGCTAGCAGCTTGAGCGGGGGCGGGACCGGGGAGCTGTTTTTT. It yields the protein CASSLSGGGTGELFF. Variable domain in full (rest from reference TRBV7-7 and TRBJ2-2): GAGVSQSPRYKVTKRGQDVTLRCDPISSHATLYWYQQALGQGPEFLTYFNYEAQPDKSGLPSDRFSAERPEGSISTLTIQRTEQRDSAMYRCASSLSGGGTGELFFGEGSRLTVL.